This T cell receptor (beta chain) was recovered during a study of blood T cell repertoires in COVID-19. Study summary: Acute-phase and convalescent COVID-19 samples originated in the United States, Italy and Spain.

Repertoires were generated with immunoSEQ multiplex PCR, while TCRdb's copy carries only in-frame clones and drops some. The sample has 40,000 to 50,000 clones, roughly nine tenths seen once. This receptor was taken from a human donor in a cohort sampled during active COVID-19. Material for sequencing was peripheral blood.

The CDR3 DNA reads TGTGCCAGCAGCAAGCCCCGTTTTGGCGGCACCAATGAGCAGTTCTTC. Translating gives CASSKPRFGGTNEQFF. The rearrangement joins TRBV11-2 to TRBJ2-1; D not resolved. Germline CDR1 and CDR2: SGHAT and FQNNGV. Trimming cost V 5 bases and J 6 bases, with 20 bases left between them. This CDR3 comprises 16 residues.